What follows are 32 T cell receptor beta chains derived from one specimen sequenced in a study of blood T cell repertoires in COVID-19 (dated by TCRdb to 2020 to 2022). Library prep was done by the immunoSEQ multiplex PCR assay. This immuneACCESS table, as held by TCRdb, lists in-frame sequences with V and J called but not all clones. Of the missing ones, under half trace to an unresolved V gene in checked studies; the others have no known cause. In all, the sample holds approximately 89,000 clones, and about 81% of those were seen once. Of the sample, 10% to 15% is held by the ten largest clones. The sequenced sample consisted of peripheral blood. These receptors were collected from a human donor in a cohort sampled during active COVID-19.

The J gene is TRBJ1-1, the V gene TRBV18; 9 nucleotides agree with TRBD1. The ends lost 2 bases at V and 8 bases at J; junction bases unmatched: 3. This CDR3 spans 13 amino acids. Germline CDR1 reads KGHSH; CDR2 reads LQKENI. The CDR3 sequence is CASSPLDRGEAFF. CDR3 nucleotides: TGTGCCAGCTCACCATTAGACAGGGGGGAAGCTTTCTTT.

The CDR3 nucleotides read TGTGCCTGGACTCTAGGCTCCAATCAGCCCCAGCATTTT. Translating it yields CAWTLGSNQPQHF. J is TRBJ1-5 and V is TRBV30, with D unclear. This CDR3 has 13 amino acids. V was pared by 4 bases and J by 3 bases, with 10 bases between. Germline values: CDR1 GTSNPN, CDR2 SVGIG (reference sequence).

The CDR3 loop is CASSHRTGVGNSPLHF. The CDR3 DNA sequence: TGTGCCAGCAGCCACAGGACAGGGGTGGGTAATTCACCCCTCCACTTT. The chain links TRBV14 to TRBJ1-6; 9 bases are a match to TRBD1. Germline assignment: CDR1 SGHDN and CDR2 FVKESK. With V trimmed by 3 bases and J by 6 bases, 6 bases remained unmatched. The CDR3 is made up of 16 amino acids.

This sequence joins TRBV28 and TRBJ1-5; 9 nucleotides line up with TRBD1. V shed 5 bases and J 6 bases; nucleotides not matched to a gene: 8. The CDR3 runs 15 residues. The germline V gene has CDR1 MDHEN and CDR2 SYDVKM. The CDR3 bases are TGTGCCAGCAGTCCCACCCGACAGGGGGTTCAGCCCCAGCATTTT. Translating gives CASSPTRQGVQPQHF.

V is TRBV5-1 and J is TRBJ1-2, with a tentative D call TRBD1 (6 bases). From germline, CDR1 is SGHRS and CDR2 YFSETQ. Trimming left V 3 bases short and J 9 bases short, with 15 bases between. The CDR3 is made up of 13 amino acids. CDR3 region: CASSSNQGFSYTF. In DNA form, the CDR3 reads TGCGCCAGCAGCTCAAACCAGGGGTTTAGCTACACCTTC.

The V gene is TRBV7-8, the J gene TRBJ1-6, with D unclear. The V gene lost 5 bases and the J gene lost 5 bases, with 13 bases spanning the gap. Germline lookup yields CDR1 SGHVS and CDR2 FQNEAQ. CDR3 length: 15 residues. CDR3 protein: CASSQTYQHNSPLHF. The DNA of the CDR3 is TGTGCCAGCAGCCAGACTTATCAGCATAATTCACCCCTCCACTTT.

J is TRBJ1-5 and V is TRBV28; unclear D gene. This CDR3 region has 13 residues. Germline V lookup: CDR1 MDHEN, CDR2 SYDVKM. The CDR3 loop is CAVGRRLDQPQHF. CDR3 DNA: TGTGCAGTCGGCCGACGACTTGATCAGCCCCAGCATTTT.

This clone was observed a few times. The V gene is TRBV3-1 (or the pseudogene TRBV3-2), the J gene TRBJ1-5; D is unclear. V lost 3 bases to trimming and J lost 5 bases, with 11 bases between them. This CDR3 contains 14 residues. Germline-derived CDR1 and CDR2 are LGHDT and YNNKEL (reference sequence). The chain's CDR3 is CASSQAVGDQPQHF. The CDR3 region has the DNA TGTGCCAGCAGCCAGGCGGTTGGAGATCAGCCCCAGCATTTT.

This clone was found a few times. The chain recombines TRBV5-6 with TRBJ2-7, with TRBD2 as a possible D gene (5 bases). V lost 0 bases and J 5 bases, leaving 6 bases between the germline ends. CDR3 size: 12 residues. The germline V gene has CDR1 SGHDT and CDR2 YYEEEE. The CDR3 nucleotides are TGTGCCAGCAGCTTGGTGGGAGACGAGCAGTACTTC. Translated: CASSLVGDEQYF.

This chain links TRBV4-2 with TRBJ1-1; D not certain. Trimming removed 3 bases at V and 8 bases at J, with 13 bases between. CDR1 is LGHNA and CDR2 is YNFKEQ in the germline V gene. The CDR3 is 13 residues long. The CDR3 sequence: CASSHDFTTEAFF. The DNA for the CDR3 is TGTGCCAGCAGCCATGATTTTACTACGGAAGCTTTCTTT.

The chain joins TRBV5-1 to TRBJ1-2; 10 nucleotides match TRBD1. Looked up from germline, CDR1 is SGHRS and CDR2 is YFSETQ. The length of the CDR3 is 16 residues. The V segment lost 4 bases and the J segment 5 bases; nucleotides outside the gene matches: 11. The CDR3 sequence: CASSPRQGAGRYGYTF. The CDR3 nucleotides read TGCGCCAGCAGCCCCAGACAGGGGGCAGGCAGGTATGGCTACACCTTC.

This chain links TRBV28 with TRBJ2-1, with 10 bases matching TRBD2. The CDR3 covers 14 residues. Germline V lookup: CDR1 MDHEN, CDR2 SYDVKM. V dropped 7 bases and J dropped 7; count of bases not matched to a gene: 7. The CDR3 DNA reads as TGTGCCAGCAAAAGCGGGGGGGCAAGGAATGAGCAGTTCTTC. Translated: CASKSGGARNEQFF.

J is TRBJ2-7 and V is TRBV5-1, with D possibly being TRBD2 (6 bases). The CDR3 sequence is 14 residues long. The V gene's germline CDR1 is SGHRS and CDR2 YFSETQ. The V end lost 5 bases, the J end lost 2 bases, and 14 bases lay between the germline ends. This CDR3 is CASRGDSTTYEQYF. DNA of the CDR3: TGCGCCAGCAGAGGGGACTCGACTACCTACGAGCAGTACTTC.

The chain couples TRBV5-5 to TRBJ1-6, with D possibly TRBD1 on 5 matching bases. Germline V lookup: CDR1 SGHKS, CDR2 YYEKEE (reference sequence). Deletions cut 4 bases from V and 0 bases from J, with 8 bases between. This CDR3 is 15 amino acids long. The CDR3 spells CASSQGVSYNSPLHF. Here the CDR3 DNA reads TGTGCCAGCAGCCAAGGGGTCTCCTATAATTCACCCCTCCACTTT.

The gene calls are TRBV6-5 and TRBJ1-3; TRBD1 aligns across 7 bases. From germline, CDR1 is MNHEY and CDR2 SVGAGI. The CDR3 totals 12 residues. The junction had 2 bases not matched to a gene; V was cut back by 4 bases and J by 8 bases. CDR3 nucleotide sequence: TGTGCCAGCAGTTCCCAGGGGGACACCATATATTTT. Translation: CASSSQGDTIYF.

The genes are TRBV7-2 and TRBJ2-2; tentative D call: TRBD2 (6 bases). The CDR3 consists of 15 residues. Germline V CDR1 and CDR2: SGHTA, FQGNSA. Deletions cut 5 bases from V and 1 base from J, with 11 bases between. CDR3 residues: CASSLFGGNTGELFF. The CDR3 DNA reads TGTGCCAGCAGCCTGTTCGGGGGGAACACCGGGGAGCTGTTTTTT.

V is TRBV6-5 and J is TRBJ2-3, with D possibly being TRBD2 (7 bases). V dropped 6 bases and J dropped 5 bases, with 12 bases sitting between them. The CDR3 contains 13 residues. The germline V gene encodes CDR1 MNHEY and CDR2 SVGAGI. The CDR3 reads CASRGGGRDTQYF. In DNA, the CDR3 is TGTGCCAGCAGAGGGGGGGGTAGAGATACGCAGTATTTT.

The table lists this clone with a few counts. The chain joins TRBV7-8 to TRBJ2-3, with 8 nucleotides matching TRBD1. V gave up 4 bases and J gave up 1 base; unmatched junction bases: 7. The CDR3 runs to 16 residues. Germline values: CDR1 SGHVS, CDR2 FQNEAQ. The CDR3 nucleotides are TGTGCCAGCAGCTCAGGACAGGGAGGAGGCACAGATACGCAGTATTTT. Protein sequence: CASSSGQGGGTDTQYF.

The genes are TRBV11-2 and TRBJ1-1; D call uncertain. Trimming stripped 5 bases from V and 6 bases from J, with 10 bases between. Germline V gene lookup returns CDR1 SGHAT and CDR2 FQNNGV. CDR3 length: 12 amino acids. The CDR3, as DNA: TGTGCCAGCAGCAAACGGGAGGCTGAAGCTTTCTTT. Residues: CASSKREAEAFF. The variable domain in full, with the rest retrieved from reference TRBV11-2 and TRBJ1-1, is EAGVAQSPRYKIIEKRQSVAFWCNPISGHATLYWYQQILGQGPKLLIQFQNNGVVDDSQLPKDRFSAERLKGVDSTLKIQPAKLEDSAVYLCASSKREAEAFFGQGTRLTVV.

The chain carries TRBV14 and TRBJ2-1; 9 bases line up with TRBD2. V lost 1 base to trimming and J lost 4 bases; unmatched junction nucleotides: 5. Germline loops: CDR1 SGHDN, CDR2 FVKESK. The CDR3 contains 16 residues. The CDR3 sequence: CASSQVKLAGYNEQFF. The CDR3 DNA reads TGTGCCAGCAGCCAAGTTAAGCTAGCGGGGTACAATGAGCAGTTCTTC. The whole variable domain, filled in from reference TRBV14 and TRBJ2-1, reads EAGVTQFPSHSVIEKGQTVTLRCDPISGHDNLYWYRRVMGKEIKFLLHFVKESKQDESGMPNNRFLAERTGGTYSTLKVQPAELEDSGVYFCASSQVKLAGYNEQFFGPGTRLTVL.

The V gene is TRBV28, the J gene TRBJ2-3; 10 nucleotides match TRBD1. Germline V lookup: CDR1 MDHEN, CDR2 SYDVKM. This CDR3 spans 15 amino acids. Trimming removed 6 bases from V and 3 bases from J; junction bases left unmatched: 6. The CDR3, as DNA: TGTGCCAGCAGAACGACAGGGGGCGGAACAGATACGCAGTATTTT. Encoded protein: CASRTTGGGTDTQYF.

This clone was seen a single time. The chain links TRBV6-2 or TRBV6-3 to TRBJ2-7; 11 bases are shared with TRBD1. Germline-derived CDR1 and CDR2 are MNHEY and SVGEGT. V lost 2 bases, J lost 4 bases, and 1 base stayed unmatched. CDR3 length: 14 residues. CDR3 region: CASSYGTGGYEQYF. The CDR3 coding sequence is TGTGCCAGCAGTTACGGGACAGGGGGATACGAGCAGTACTTC.

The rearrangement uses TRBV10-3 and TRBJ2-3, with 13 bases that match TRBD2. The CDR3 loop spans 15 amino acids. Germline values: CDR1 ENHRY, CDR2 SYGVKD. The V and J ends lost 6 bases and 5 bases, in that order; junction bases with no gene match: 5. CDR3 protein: CAIRGTSGVEDTQYF. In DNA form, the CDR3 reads TGTGCCATCAGGGGGACTAGCGGGGTGGAAGATACGCAGTATTTT.

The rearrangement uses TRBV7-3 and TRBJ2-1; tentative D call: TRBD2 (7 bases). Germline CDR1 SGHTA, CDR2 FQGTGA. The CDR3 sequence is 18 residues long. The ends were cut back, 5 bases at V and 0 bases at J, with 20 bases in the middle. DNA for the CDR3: TGTGCCAGCAGCCCACACCAAAGGGGGGGAAGCTCCTACAATGAGCAGTTCTTC. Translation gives CASSPHQRGGSSYNEQFF.

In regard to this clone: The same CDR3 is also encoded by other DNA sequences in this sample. The CDR3 coding sequence is TGCGCCAGCAGCGCACAGGGTGGGGACACTGAAGCTTTCTTT. It codes for CASSAQGGDTEAFF. This rearrangement joins TRBV5-1 to TRBJ1-1, with a tentative D call TRBD1 (6 bases). The germline V gene has CDR1 SGHRS and CDR2 YFSETQ. The CDR3 consists of 14 residues. The V gene lost 4 bases and the J gene lost 3 bases, with 13 bases spanning the gap. Full variable domain (remainder filled in from reference TRBV5-1 and TRBJ1-1): KAGVTQTPRYLIKTRGQQVTLSCSPISGHRSVSWYQQTPGQGLQFLFEYFSETQRNKGNFPGRFSGRQFSNSRSEMNVSTLELGDSALYLCASSAQGGDTEAFFGQGTRLTVV.

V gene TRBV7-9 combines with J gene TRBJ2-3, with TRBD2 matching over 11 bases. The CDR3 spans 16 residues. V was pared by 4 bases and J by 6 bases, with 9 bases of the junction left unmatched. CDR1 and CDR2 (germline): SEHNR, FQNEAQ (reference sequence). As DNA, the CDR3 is TGTGCCAGCAGCTGGGGGCTAGCGGGGGGTCCCGATACGCAGTATTTT. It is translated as CASSWGLAGGPDTQYF.

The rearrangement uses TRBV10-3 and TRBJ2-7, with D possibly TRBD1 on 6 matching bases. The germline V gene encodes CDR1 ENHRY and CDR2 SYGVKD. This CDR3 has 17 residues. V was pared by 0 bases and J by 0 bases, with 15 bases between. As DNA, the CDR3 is TGTGCCATCAGTGAGTCATACCTCCGGGACAACTCCTACGAGCAGTACTTC. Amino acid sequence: CAISESYLRDNSYEQYF.

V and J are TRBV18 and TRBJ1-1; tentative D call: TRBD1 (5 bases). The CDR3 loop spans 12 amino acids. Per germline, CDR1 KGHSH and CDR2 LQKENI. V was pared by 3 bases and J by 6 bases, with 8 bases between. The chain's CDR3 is CASSPQGPEAFF. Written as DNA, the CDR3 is TGTGCCAGCTCACCGCAGGGCCCTGAAGCTTTCTTT.

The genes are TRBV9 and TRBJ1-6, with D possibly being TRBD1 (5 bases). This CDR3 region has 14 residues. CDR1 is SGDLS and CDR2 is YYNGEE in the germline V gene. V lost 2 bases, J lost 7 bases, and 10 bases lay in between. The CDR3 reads CASSVDRVNSPLHF. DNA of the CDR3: TGTGCCAGCAGCGTCGACAGAGTAAATTCACCCCTCCACTTT. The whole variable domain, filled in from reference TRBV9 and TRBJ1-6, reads DSGVTQTPKHLITATGQRVTLRCSPRSGDLSVYWYQQSLDQGLQFLIQYYNGEERAKGNILERFSAQQFPDLHSELNLSSLELGDSALYFCASSVDRVNSPLHFGNGTRLTVT.

This CDR3 is CASSLGQGLGYEQYF. CDR3 nucleotides: TGTGCCAGCAGCTTAGGGCAGGGCCTAGGTTACGAGCAGTACTTC. This chain joins TRBV7-8 and TRBJ2-7, with D possibly being TRBD1 (5 bases). Trimming removed 1 base from V and 4 bases from J, with 14 bases in between. This CDR3 contains 15 residues. CDR1 and CDR2 (germline): SGHVS, FQNEAQ.

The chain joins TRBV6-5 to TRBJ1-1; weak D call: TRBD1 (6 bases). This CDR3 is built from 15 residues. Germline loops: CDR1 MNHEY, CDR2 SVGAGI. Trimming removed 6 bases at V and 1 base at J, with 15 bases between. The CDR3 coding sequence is TGTGCCAGCAGGACCACCGGGACACCGAACACTGAAGCTTTCTTT. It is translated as CASRTTGTPNTEAFF.

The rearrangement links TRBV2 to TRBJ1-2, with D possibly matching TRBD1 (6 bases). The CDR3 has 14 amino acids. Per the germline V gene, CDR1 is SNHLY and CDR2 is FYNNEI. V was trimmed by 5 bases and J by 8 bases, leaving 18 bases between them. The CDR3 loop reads CASSLKLWTAGYTF. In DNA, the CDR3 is TGTGCCAGCAGTCTGAAGCTATGGACAGCAGGCTACACCTTC.